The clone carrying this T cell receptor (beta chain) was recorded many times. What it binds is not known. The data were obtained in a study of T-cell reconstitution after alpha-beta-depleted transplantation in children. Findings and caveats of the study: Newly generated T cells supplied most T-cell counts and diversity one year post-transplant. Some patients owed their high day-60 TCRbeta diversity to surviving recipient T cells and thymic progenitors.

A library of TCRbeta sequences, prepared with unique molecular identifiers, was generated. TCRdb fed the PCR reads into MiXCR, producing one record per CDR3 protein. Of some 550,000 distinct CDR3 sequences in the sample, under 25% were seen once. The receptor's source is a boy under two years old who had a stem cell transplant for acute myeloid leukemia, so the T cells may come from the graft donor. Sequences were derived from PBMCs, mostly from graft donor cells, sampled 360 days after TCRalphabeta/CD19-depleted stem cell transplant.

The CDR3 region is CASSYSGGRGQETQYF. CDR3 sequence (DNA): TGTGCCAGCAGTTACTCGGGGGGGAGGGGCCAGGAGACCCAGTACTTC. The rearrangement uses TRBV6-5 and TRBJ2-5; 7 nucleotides agree with TRBD2. Germline V lookup: CDR1 MNHEY, CDR2 SVGAGI. The CDR3 is 16 residues long. V was clipped by 0 bases and J by 5 bases; unmatched bases: 9.